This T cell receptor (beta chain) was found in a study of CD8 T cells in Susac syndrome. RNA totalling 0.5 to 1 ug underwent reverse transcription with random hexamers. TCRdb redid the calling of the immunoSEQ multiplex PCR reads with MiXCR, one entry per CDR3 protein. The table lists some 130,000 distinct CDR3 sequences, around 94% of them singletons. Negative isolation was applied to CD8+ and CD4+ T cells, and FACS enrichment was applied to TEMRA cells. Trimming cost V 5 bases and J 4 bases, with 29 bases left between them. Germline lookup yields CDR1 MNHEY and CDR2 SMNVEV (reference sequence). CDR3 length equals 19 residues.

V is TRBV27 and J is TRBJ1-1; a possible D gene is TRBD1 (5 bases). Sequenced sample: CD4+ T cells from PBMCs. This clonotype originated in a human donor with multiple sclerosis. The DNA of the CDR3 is TGTGCCAGCAGTACCCTTGTCGGGCAGGGCAGCTTGGGGCCCACTGAAGCTTTCTTT. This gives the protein CASSTLVGQGSLGPTEAFF.